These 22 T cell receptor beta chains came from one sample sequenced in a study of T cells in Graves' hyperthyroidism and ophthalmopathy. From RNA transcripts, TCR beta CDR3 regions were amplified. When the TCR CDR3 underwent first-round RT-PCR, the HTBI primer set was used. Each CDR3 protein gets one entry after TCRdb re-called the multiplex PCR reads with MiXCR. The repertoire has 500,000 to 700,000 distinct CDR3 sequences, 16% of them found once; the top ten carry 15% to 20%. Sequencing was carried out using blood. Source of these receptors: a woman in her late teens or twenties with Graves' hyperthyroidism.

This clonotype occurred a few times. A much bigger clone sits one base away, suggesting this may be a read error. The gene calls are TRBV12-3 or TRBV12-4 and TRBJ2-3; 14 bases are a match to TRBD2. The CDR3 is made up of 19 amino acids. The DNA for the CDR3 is TGTGCCAGCAGTCCCCGTAGGACTAGCGGGGGGAAAAACACAGATGCGCAGTATTTT. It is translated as CASSPRRTSGGKNTDAQYF.

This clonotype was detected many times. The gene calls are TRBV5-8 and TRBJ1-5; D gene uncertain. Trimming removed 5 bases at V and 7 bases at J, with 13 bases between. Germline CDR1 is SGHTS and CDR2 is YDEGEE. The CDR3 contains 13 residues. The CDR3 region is CASSLLLRQPQHF. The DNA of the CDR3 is TGTGCCAGCAGTCTCCTTCTACGGCAGCCCCAGCATTTT.

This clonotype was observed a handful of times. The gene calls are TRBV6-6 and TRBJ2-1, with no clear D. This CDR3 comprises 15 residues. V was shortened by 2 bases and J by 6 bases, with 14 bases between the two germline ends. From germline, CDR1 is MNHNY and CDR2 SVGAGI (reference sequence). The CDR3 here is CASSYLPLPSNEQFF. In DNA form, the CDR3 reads TGTGCCAGCAGTTACCTGCCCCTGCCGAGCAATGAGCAGTTCTTC.

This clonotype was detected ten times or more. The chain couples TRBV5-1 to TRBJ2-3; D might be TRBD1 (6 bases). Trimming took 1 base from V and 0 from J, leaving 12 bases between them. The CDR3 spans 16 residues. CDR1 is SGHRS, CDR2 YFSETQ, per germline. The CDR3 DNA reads TGCGCCAGCAGCTTGACAGGGCAAACTAGCACAGATACGCAGTATTTT. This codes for CASSLTGQTSTDTQYF.

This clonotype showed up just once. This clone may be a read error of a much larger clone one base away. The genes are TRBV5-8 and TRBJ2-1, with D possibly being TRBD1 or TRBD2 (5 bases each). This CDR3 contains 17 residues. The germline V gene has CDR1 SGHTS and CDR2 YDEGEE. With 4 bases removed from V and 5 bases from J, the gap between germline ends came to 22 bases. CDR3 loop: CASSPGWGRGSHNEQFF. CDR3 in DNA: TGTGCCAGCAGCCCGGGGTGGGGGAGAGGTTCCCACAATGAGCAGTTCTTC.

CDR3 DNA: TGTGCCACCAGTGATGGGGGTTGGGGCGGGGGGGCTCATGAGCAGTTCTTC. Translating it yields CATSDGGWGGGAHEQFF. The J gene is TRBJ2-1, the V gene TRBV24-1; 9 nucleotides agree with TRBD2. With 3 bases clipped from V and 8 bases from J, the junction kept 13 bases outside the gene matches. The CDR3 consists of 17 residues. Germline V gene lookup returns CDR1 KGHDR and CDR2 SFDVKD.

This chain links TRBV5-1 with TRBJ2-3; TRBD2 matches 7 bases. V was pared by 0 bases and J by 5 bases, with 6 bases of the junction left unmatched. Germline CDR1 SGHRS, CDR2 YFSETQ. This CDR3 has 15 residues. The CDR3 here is CASSLEAGTIDTQYF. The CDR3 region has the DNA TGCGCCAGCAGCTTGGAAGCGGGAACGATAGATACGCAGTATTTT.

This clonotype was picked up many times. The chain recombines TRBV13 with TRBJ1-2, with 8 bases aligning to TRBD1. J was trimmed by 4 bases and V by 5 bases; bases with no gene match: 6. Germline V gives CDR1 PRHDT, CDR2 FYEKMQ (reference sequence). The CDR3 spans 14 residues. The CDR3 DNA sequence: TGTGCCAGCAGCCGAATGACAGGGGTCTATGGCTACACCTTC. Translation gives CASSRMTGVYGYTF.

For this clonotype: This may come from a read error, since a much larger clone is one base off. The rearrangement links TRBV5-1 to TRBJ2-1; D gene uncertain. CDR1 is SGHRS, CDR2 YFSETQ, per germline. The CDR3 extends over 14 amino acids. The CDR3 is CTSSMTGSYNEQFF. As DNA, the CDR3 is TGCACCAGCAGCATGACTGGCTCCTACAATGAGCAGTTCTTC.

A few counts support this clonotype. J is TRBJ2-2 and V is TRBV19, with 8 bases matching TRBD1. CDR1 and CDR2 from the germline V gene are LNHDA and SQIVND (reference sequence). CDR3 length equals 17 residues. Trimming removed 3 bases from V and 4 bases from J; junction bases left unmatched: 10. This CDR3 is CASSMRRGLVSTGELFF. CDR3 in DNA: TGTGCCAGTAGTATGCGCAGGGGGCTAGTAAGCACCGGGGAGCTGTTTTTT.

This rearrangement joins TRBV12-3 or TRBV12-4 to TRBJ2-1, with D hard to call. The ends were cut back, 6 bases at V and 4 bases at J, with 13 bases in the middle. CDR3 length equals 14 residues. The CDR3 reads CASSLVADYNEQFF. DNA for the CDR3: TGTGCCAGCAGCCTGGTCGCTGATTACAATGAGCAGTTCTTC.

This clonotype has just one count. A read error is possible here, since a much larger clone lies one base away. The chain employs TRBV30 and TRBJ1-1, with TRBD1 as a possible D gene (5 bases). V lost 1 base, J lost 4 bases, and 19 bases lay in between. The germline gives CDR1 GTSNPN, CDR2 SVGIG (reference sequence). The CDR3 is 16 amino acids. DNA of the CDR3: TGTGCCTGGAGTGCAAAGACAGTCATCAAGACCACTGAAGCTTTCTTT. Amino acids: CAWSAKTVIKTTEAFF.

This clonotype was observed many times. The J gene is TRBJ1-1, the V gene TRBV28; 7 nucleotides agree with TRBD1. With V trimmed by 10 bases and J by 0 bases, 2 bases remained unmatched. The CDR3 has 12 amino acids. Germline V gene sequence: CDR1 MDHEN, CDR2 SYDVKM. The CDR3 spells CATGTVNTEAFF. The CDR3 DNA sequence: TGTGCCACCGGGACAGTGAACACTGAAGCTTTCTTT.

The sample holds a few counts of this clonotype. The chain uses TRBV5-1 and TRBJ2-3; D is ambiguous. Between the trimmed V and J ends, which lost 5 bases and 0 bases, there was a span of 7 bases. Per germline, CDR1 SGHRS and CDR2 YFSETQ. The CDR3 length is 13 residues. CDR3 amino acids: CASSEASTDTQYF. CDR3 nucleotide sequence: TGCGCCAGCAGTGAGGCTAGCACAGATACGCAGTATTTT. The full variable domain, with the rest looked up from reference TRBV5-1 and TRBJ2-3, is KAGVTQTPRYLIKTRGQQVTLSCSPISGHRSVSWYQQTPGQGLQFLFEYFSETQRNKGNFPGRFSGRQFSNSRSEMNVSTLELGDSALYLCASSEASTDTQYFGPGTRLTVL.

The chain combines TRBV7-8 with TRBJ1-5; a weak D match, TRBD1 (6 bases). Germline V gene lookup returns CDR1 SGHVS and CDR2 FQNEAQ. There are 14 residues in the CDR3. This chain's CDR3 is CAGDRFYSNQPQHF. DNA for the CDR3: TGTGCAGGCGACAGGTTTTATAGCAATCAGCCCCAGCATTTT.

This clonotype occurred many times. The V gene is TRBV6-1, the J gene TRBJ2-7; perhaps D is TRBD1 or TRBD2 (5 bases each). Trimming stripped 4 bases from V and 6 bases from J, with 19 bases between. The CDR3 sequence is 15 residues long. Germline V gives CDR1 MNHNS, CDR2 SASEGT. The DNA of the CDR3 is TGTGCCAGCAGTGCTCGCGGCGAGGGGTTTGGCGAGCAGTACTTC. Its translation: CASSARGEGFGEQYF.

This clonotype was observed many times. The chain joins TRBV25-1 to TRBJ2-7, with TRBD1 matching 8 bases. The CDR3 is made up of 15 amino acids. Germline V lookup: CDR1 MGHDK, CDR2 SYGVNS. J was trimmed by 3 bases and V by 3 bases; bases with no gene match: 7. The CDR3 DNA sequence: TGTGCCAGCAGTGATCCCCGGGACAGGTACTACGAGCAGTACTTC. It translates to CASSDPRDRYYEQYF.

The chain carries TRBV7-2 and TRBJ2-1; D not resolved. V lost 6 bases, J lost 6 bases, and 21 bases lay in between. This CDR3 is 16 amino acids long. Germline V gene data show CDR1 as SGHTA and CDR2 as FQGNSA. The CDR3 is CASSWVRQWGGNEQFF. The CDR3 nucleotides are TGTGCCAGCAGTTGGGTCCGGCAATGGGGTGGCAATGAGCAGTTCTTC.

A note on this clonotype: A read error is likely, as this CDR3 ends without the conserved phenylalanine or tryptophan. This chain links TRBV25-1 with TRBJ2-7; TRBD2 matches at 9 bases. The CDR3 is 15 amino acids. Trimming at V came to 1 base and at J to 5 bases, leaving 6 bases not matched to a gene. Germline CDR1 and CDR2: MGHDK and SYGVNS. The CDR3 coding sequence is TGTGCCAGCAGTGAATTGAGTAGCGGGAGACACGAGCAGTACCTC. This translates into CASSELSSGRHEQYL.

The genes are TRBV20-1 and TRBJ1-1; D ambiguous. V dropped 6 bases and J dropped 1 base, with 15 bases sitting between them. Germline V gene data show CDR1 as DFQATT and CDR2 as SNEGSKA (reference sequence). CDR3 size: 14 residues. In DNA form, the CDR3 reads TGCAGTGCCCTCTGGTCTGCCGGGAACACTGAAGCTTTCTTT. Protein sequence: CSALWSAGNTEAFF.

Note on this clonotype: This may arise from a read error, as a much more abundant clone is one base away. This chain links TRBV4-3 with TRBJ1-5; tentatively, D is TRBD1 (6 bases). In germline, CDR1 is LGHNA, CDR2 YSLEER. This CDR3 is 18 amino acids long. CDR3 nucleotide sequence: TGCGCCAGCAGCCAAGAAATCATCGGGGGCCGGGACAATCATCCCCAGCATTTT. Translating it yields CASSQEIIGGRDNHPQHF.

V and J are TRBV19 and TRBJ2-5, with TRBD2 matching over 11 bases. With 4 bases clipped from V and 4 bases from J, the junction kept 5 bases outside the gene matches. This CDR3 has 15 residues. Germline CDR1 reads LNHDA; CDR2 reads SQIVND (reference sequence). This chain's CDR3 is CASSKFTSGGETQYF. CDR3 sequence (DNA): TGTGCCAGTAGTAAATTTACTAGCGGGGGAGAGACCCAGTACTTC.